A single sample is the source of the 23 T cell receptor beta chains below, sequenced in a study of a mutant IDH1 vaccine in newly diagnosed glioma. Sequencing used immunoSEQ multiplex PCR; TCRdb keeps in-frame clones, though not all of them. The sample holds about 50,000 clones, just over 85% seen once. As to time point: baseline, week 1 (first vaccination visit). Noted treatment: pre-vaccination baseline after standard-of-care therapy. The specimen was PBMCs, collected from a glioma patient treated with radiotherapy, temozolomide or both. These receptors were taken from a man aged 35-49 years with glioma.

CDR3 nucleotide sequence: TGCGCCAGCAGTCGTGGGACTTCCTTTTCCTCCTACAATGAGCAGTTCTTC. It specifies CASSRGTSFSSYNEQFF. The V and J genes are TRBV5-1 and TRBJ2-1; maybe TRBD2 (6 bases). The CDR3 is made up of 17 amino acids. The germline V gene has CDR1 SGHRS and CDR2 YFSETQ. V lost 5 bases and J lost 0, with 18 bases in between.

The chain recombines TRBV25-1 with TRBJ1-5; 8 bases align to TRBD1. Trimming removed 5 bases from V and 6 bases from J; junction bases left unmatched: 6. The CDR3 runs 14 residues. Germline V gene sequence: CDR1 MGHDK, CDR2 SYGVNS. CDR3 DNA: TGTGCCAGCAGTCCACAGGGGGGAGGTCAGCCCCAGCATTTT. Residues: CASSPQGGGQPQHF.

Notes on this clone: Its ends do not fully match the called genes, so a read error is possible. The CDR3 loop reads CASSFYRGLPPNEQFF. The CDR3 DNA follows: TGTGCTAGCAGCTTTTACAGGGGCTTACCCCCCAATGAGCAGTTCTTC. The gene calls are TRBV7-7 and TRBJ2-1, with 7 bases fitting TRBD1. Germline V gives CDR1 SSHAT, CDR2 FNYEAQ (reference sequence). The CDR3 extends over 16 amino acids.

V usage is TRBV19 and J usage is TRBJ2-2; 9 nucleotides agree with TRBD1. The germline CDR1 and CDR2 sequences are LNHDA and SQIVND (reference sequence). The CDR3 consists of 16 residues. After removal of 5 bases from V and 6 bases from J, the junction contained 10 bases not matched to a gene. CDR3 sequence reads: CASSARQGGSAGELFF. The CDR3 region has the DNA TGTGCCAGTAGTGCCAGACAGGGGGGTTCGGCCGGGGAGCTGTTTTTT.

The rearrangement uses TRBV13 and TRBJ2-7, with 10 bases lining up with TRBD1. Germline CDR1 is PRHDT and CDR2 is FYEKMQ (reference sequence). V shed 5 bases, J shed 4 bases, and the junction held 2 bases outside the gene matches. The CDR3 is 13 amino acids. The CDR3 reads CASSGQGVYEQYF. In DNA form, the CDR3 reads TGTGCCAGCAGCGGACAGGGGGTATACGAGCAGTACTTC.

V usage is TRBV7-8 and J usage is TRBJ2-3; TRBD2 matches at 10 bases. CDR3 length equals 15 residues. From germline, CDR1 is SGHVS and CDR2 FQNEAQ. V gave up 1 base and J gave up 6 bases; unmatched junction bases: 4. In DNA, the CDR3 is TGTGCCAGCAGCTTAGTAGCGGGAGGTGCCGATACGCAGTATTTT. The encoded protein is CASSLVAGGADTQYF.

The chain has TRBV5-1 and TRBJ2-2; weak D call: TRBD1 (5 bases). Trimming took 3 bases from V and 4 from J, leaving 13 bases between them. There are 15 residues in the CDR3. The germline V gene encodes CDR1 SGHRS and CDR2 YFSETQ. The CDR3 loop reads CASSSGPQVTGELFF. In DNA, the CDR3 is TGCGCCAGCAGCTCCGGGCCACAGGTCACCGGGGAGCTGTTTTTT.

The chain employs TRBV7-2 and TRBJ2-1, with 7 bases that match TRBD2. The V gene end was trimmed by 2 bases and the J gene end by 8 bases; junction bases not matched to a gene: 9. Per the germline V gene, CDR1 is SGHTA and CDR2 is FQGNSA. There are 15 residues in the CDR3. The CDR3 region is CASSLYGGSSDEQFF. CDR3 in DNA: TGTGCCAGCAGCTTATACGGCGGGAGTTCAGATGAGCAGTTCTTC.

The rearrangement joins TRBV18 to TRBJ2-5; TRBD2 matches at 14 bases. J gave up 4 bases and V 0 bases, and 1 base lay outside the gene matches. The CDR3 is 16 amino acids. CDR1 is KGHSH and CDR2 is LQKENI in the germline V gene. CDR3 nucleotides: TGTGCCAGCTCACCACCGGGACTAGCGGGAGTAGAGACCCAGTACTTC. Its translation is CASSPPGLAGVETQYF.

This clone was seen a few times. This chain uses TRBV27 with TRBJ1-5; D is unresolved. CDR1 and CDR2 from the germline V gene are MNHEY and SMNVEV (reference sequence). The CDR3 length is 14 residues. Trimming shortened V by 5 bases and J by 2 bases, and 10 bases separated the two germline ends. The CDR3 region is CASSPLNRNQPQHF. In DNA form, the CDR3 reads TGTGCCAGCAGTCCCCTTAACCGCAATCAGCCCCAGCATTTT.

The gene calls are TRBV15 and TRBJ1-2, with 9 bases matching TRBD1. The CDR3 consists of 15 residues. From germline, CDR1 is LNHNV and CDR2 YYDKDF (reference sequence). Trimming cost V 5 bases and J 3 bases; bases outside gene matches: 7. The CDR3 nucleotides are TGTGCCACCAGCCCCCAGACAGGGGGTTACTATGGCTACACCTTC. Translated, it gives CATSPQTGGYYGYTF. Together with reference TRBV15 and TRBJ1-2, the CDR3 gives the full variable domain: DAMVIQNPRYQVTQFGKPVTLSCSQTLNHNVMYWYQQKSSQAPKLLFHYYDKDFNNEADTPDNFQSRRPNTSFCFLDIRSPGLGDTAMYLCATSPQTGGYYGYTFGSGTRLTVV.

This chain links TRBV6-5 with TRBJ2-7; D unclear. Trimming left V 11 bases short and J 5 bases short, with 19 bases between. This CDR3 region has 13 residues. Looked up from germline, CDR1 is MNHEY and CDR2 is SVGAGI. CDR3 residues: CAASRVLGHEQYF. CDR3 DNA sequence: TGTGCCGCAAGCCGGGTGTTAGGCCACGAGCAGTACTTC.

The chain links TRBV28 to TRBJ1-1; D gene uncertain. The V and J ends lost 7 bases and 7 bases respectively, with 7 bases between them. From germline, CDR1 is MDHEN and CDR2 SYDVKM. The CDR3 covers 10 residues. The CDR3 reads CASIGSEAFF. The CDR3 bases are TGTGCCAGCATCGGCAGTGAAGCTTTCTTT.

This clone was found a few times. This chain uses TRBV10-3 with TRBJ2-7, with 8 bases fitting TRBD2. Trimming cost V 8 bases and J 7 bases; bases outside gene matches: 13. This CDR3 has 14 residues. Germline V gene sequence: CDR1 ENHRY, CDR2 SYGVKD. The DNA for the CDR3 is TGTGCCATCCGAGGGGAGCGGGAGTCTCAAGAGCAGTACTTC. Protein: CAIRGERESQEQYF.

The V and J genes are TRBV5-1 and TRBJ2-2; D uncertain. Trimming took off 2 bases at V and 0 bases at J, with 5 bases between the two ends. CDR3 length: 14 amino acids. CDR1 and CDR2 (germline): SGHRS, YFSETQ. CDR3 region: CASSLPANTGELFF. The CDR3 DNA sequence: TGCGCCAGCAGCTTACCAGCGAACACCGGGGAGCTGTTTTTT.

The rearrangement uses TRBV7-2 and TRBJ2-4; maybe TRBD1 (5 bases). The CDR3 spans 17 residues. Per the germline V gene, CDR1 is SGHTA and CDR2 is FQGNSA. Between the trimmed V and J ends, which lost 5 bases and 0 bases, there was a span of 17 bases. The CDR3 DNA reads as TGTGCCAGCAGCCCCCGACAGACGCTCTTAGCCAAAAACATTCAGTACTTC. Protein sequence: CASSPRQTLLAKNIQYF.

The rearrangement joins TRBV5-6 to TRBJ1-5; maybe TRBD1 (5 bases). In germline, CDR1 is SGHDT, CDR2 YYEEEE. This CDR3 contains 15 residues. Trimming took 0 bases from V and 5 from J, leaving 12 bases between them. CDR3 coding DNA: TGTGCCAGCAGCTTGGGGGGGGGAGGGGATCAGCCCCAGCATTTT. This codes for CASSLGGGGDQPQHF.

The CDR3 sequence: CASSQINVWGQGAYEQYF. The CDR3 coding sequence is TGCGCCAGCAGCCAAATTAACGTTTGGGGACAGGGGGCTTACGAGCAGTACTTC. The rearrangement uses TRBV4-1 and TRBJ2-7; 12 nucleotides agree with TRBD1. CDR1 and CDR2 from the germline V gene are MGHRA and YSYEKL. This CDR3 spans 18 amino acids. The ends lost 2 bases at V and 4 bases at J; junction bases unmatched: 12.

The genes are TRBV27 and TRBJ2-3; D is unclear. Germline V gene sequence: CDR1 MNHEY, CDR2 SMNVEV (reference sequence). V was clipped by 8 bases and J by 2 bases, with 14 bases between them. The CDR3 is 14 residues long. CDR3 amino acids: CASGFYGLTDTQYF. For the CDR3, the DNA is TGTGCCAGCGGGTTTTATGGGCTCACAGATACGCAGTATTTT.

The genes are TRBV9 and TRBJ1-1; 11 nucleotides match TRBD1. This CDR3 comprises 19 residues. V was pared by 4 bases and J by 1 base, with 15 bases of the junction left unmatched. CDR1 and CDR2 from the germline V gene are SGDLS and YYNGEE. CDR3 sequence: CASSPDRTGGEVGNTEAFF. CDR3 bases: TGTGCCAGCAGCCCGGATAGGACAGGGGGCGAAGTAGGGAACACTGAAGCTTTCTTT.

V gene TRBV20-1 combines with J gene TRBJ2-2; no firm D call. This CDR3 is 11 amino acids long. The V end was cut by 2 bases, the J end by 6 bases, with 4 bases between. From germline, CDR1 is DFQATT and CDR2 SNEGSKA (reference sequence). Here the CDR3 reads CSARPAGELFF. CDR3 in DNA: TGCAGTGCTAGACCGGCCGGGGAGCTGTTTTTT.

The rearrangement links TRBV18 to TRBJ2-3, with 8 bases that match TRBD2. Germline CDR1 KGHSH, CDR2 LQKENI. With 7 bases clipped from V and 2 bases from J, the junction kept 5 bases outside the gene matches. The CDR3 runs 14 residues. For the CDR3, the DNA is TGTGCCAGCTTGCGTAGCGGGAACACAGATACGCAGTATTTT. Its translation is CASLRSGNTDTQYF.

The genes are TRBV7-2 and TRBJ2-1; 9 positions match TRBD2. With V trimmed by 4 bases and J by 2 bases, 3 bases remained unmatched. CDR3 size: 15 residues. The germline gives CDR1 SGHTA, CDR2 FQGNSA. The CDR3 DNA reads TGTGCCAGCAGCTGGGGGACTAGCACCTACAATGAGCAGTTCTTC. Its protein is CASSWGTSTYNEQFF.